This is a list of T cell receptor beta chains from one sample in a study of tumor-infiltrating lymphocytes in localized non-small cell lung cancer. Repertoires were generated with immunoSEQ multiplex PCR, while TCRdb's copy carries only in-frame clones and drops some. The profile covers approximately 12,000 clones, with approximately 65% appearing a single time and around 10% taken by the ten largest. Specimen: uninvolved lung tissue not adjacent to the tumor. These receptors were collected from a human donor with non-small cell lung cancer. The CDR3 runs from the conserved cysteine through the conserved F or W. D genes are given only for firm matches. Clone size is stated in some rows and not others, as once, few, many or a class when expanded.

TRBJ2-7	once	TRBV7-6	14	NA	TGTGCCTCGGGAGAGACAGGGCCTTCCTACGAGCAGTACTTC	CASGETGPSYEQYF
TRBJ1-2	NA	TRBV2	15	NA	TGTGCCAGCAGTGTATCGGCAGGGTCGCCTGTTGGCTACACCTTC	CASSVSAGSPVGYTF
TRBJ2-1	NA	TRBV27	15	NA	TGTGCCAGCAGTTTATCGCTAGAGGCCTACAATGAGCAGTTCTTC	CASSLSLEAYNEQFF
TRBJ1-1	NA	TRBV5-4	14	NA	TGTGCCAGCAGCTTGTTCGGGAGGAACACTGAAGCTTTCTTT	CASSLFGRNTEAFF
TRBJ2-3	few	TRBV28	12	NA	TGTGCCAGCAGTGGGGAGGTAGATACGCAGTATTTT	CASSGEVDTQYF
TRBJ2-1	NA	TRBV9	13	TRBD1	TGTGCCAGCAGCGAGGGACAGGGGTATGAGCAGTTCTTC	CASSEGQGYEQFF
TRBJ1-1	few	TRBV12-5	14	TRBD1	TGTGCTAGTGGTACCGGGACAGGGTGGACTGAAGCTTTCTTT	CASGTGTGWTEAFF
TRBJ2-3	NA	TRBV7-2	16	TRBD2	TGTGCCAGCAGCAAATCCGGGACTAGCTGGTGGGATACGCAGTATTTT	CASSKSGTSWWDTQYF
TRBJ2-2	NA	TRBV19	15	NA	TGTGCCAGTAGTATGTTCAGGAAGAACACCGGGGAGCTGTTTTTT	CASSMFRKNTGELFF
TRBJ2-5	medium-sized	TRBV11-2	14	NA	TGTGCCAGCAGCTCCCGGGACGCACAAGAGACCCAGTACTTC	CASSSRDAQETQYF
TRBJ1-3	NA	TRBV7-2	14	TRBD1	TGTGCCAGCAGCCGAGACAGGGATGGAAACACCATATATTTT	CASSRDRDGNTIYF
TRBJ2-1	NA	TRBV5-1	15	TRBD2	TGCGCCAGCAGCTTTGTGGGAGGGGCCTACAATGAGCAGTTCTTC	CASSFVGGAYNEQFF
TRBJ1-3	NA	TRBV18	16	TRBD1	TGTGCCAGCTCACCATGGACAGGTACCACTGGAAACACCATATATTTT	CASSPWTGTTGNTIYF
TRBJ1-5	few	TRBV5-8	16	TRBD1	TGTGCCAGCAGCTACCCCCTGGACAGGGTAGAACAGCCCCAGCATTTT	CASSYPLDRVEQPQHF
TRBJ1-1	NA	TRBV9	13	NA	TGTGCCAGCAGCGTTACTCCCGGGACGGAAGCTTTCTTT	CASSVTPGTEAFF
TRBJ2-3	few	TRBV5-1	16	TRBD1	TGCGCCAGCAGCTTGGTTGGGACAGATAGCACAGATACGCAGTATTTT	CASSLVGTDSTDTQYF
TRBJ2-2	medium-sized	TRBV6-1	14	NA	TGTGCCAGCAGTGTTAGCGGAGACACCGGGGAGCTGTTTTTT	CASSVSGDTGELFF
TRBJ1-5	NA	TRBV4-1	16	NA	TGCGCCAGCAGCCAAGATCAAATAGGTAGCAATCAGCCCCAGCATTTT	CASSQDQIGSNQPQHF
TRBJ2-7	NA	TRBV27	15	NA	TGTGCCAGCAGTTTATATCGGGTAGCCTCCTACGAGCAGTACTTC	CASSLYRVASYEQYF
TRBJ2-1	NA	TRBV4-2	12	NA	TGTGCCAGCAGCCAAGATGGAAATGAGCAGTTCTTC	CASSQDGNEQFF
TRBJ2-1	NA	TRBV14	13	NA	TGTGCCAGCAGCCAAGCAGGGACGACAGTCCAGTTCTTC	CASSQAGTTVQFF
TRBJ2-6	NA	TRBV6-1	13	NA	TGTGCCACCGGAGGCTCTGGGGCCAACGTCCTGACTTTC	CATGGSGANVLTF
TRBJ1-1	few	TRBV2	12	NA	TGTGCCAGCAGTGTTGAGGGGACTGAAGCTTTCTTT	CASSVEGTEAFF
TRBJ2-7	once	TRBV10-3	16	TRBD2	TGTGCCATCAGTGATTACGGGACTAGCGGACCTTACGAGCAGTACTTC	CAISDYGTSGPYEQYF
TRBJ1-1	few	TRBV14	14	NA	TGTGCCAGCAGCCGCCGTCCCGTGAACACTGAAGCTTTCTTT	CASSRRPVNTEAFF
TRBJ2-3	few	TRBV28	17	NA	TGTGCCAGCAGTTTACTGGAGCGGGTAACTAGCACAGATACGCAGTATTTT	CASSLLERVTSTDTQYF
TRBJ2-7	NA	TRBV11-2	12	NA	TGTGCCAGCAGCCTTGGGAGGTTCGAGCAGTACTTC	CASSLGRFEQYF
TRBJ2-7	few	TRBV7-8	14	NA	TGTGCCAGCAGCTTAGCCTCAGGAGGGAACGAGCAGTACTTC	CASSLASGGNEQYF
TRBJ2-1	NA	TRBV6-6	13	NA	TGTGCCAGCAGTTACCCACCTTACAATGAGCAGTTCTTC	CASSYPPYNEQFF
TRBJ1-6	NA	TRBV19	15	NA	TGTGCCAGTAGTTCGCTACAGGGTTATAATTCACCCCTCCACTTT	CASSSLQGYNSPLHF
TRBJ1-1	NA	TRBV10-3	12	NA	TGTGCCATCAAGGAAGCAGGGACAGAAGCTTTCTTT	CAIKEAGTEAFF
TRBJ2-3	NA	TRBV9	15	TRBD1	TGTGCCAGCAGCCAAAGACAGGGGACGACAGATACGCAGTATTTT	CASSQRQGTTDTQYF
TRBJ2-3	NA	TRBV7-8	15	TRBD1	TGTGCCAGCAGCAACCGGGGACAGAACACAGATACGCAGTATTTT	CASSNRGQNTDTQYF
TRBJ2-7	few	TRBV4-3	15	TRBD2	TGCGCCAGCAGCCAAGGCTGGCGGGGGGACTACGAGCAGTACTTC	CASSQGWRGDYEQYF
TRBJ2-7	NA	TRBV28	14	NA	TGTGCCAGCAGGACCTCTCGGCCCCCCTACGAGCAGTACTTC	CASRTSRPPYEQYF
TRBJ2-2	once	TRBV4-1	16	NA	TGCGCCAGCAGCCAAGAAATAGCCAGAAACACCGGGGAGCTGTTTTTT	CASSQEIARNTGELFF
TRBJ2-7	NA	TRBV9	16	TRBD1	TGTGCCAGCAGCGTAGATCCGGGACAGGGGTCCTACGAGCAGTACTTC	CASSVDPGQGSYEQYF
TRBJ2-1	NA	TRBV9	15	TRBD2	TGTGCCAGCAGCTCTAGCGGGAACCTTAACAATGAGCAGTTCTTC	CASSSSGNLNNEQFF
TRBJ2-7	NA	TRBV6-6	14	NA	TGTGCCAGCAGCCCGGGGGGCCATGTGGTCGAGCAGTACTTC	CASSPGGHVVEQYF
TRBJ1-2	NA	TRBV27	14	NA	TGTGCCAGCAGCAGAGGACAGCTATCCTATGGCTACACCTTC	CASSRGQLSYGYTF
TRBJ1-2	NA	TRBV20-1	11	NA	TGCAGTACATCACCTAACTATGGCTACACCTTC	CSTSPNYGYTF
TRBJ1-1	few	TRBV7-9	15	NA	TGTGCCAGCAGCTTGGGGTGGGGGACACCGACTGAAGCTTTCTTT	CASSLGWGTPTEAFF
TRBJ2-3	few	TRBV7-2	15	TRBD1	TGTGCCAGCAGCCGAACAGGGGGCAGGACAGATACGCAGTATTTT	CASSRTGGRTDTQYF